A selection of T cell receptor beta chains follows, all from one sample in a study of CD8 T cells in ankylosing spondylitis. TCRdb re-analysed the 5' RACE reads in MiXCR, keeping a single row per CDR3 protein. The sample has fewer than 250,000 distinct CDR3 sequences; roughly 32% are singletons. Sequencing used blood, either unsorted or a sorted T cell fraction (not recorded which). Source of these receptors: a male donor with ankylosing spondylitis or in good health (not recorded which). Both conserved end residues are part of each CDR3. A D gene is named only where the DNA matches it firmly. Rows give clone size only sometimes, using once, few, many, or a class for an expanded clone.

d_gene	j_gene	v_gene	abundance	len	CDR3nt	CDR3aa
-	TRBJ1-1	TRBV7-9	-	14	TGTGCCAGCAGCTTTCTCCTTGAAGAGTCTGAAGCTTTCTTT	CASSFLLEESEAFF
TRBD1	TRBJ1-2	TRBV20-1	few	13	TGCAGTGCGGAGGGGACAGGTTATGCTGGCTACACCTTC	CSAEGTGYAGYTF
TRBD2	TRBJ2-3	TRBV3-1	-	15	TGTGCCAGCAGCCGGAGCGGGGGGAGCCCAGATACGCAGTATTTT	CASSRSGGSPDTQYF
-	TRBJ1-2	TRBV27	-	13	TGTGCCAGCAGTTCCGCCCTGGAGTACGGCTACACCTTC	CASSSALEYGYTF
-	TRBJ2-1	TRBV7-9	-	15	TGTGCCAGCAGCTTCCTAGGCGGGGCCGACAATGAGCAGTTCTTC	CASSFLGGADNEQFF
TRBD1	TRBJ2-1	TRBV6-2/TRBV6-3	-	17	TGTGCCAGCAGTAGCCGACAGGGCACCTTCTCCTACAATGAGCAGTTCTTC	CASSSRQGTFSYNEQFF
-	TRBJ2-7	TRBV12-3/TRBV12-4	-	16	TGTGCCAGCAGTGGGGCCCCGCCGGACAGCTCCTACGAGCAGTACTTC	CASSGAPPDSSYEQYF
-	TRBJ2-1	TRBV10-2	few	14	TGCGCCAGCAGTGAGGGGACACAGTACAATGAGCAGTTCTTC	CASSEGTQYNEQFF
TRBD2	TRBJ2-3	TRBV6-5	few	19	TGTGCCAGCAGTTACTCATCAGCGGGGGAGCGCCCTAGCACAGATACGCAGTATTTT	CASSYSSAGERPSTDTQYF
-	TRBJ2-5	TRBV5-6	-	16	TGTGCCAGCAGCTTTGGTCCGGGGGCCTATGGAGAGACCCAGTACTTC	CASSFGPGAYGETQYF
-	TRBJ2-7	TRBV7-9	-	17	TGTGCCAGCAGCCACGCGATCCGGACCGACTTCTCCTACGAGCAGTACTTC	CASSHAIRTDFSYEQYF
-	TRBJ1-2	TRBV12-3/TRBV12-4	-	17	TGTGCCAGCAGCCTAGGGGGGGGCGTAGGACCCAACTATGGCTACACCTTC	CASSLGGGVGPNYGYTF
-	TRBJ2-3	TRBV5-1	-	18	TGCGCCAGCAGCTTGCTACCCCAGGAATACACTAGCACAGATACGCAGTATTTT	CASSLLPQEYTSTDTQYF
-	TRBJ2-2	TRBV7-2	few	16	TGTGCCAGCAGCCCATCGGGGACGTACGGTAGCGGGGAGCTGTTTTTT	CASSPSGTYGSGELFF
TRBD1	TRBJ1-2	TRBV9	few	15	TGTGCCAGCAGCGAGGGGACAGGGGATGTCTATGGCTACACCTTC	CASSEGTGDVYGYTF
-	TRBJ1-6	TRBV12-3/TRBV12-4	many	14	TGTGCCAGCTCTTTGGGGCTCGATAATTCACCCCTCCACTTT	CASSLGLDNSPLHF
TRBD2	TRBJ2-3	TRBV10-2	few	19	TGCGCCAGCAGTGAGTCGACGACTAGCGGGGGGCCCACGGCAGATACGCAGTATTTT	CASSESTTSGGPTADTQYF
TRBD2	TRBJ2-3	TRBV28	-	16	TGTGCCAGCAGTTCCGGGGGGGCGGGGGGCACAGATACGCAGTATTTT	CASSSGGAGGTDTQYF
-	TRBJ2-1	TRBV6-5	few	14	TGTGCCAGCAGTTACGGGCTAGGCGGGGATGAGCAGTTCTTC	CASSYGLGGDEQFF